Included here is one TCR delta chain sequence, with context. The antigen remains unidentified. One junction end disagrees with the germline gene, perhaps due to a read error. Germline V lookup: CDR1 TSWWSYY, CDR2 QGS. There are 18 residues in the CDR3. RNA was extracted from the cells and then reverse transcribed. Multiplex PCR used pooled V-gene forward primers and a constant-region reverse primer to amplify CDR3s. TCRdb reprocessed the multiplex PCR reads through CATT. Of about 25,000 delta-chain clones listed, approximately 7% are singletons. This sample stems from a study of Vδ1+ human thymocytes. Points from the study as a whole: Highly polyclonal TRG and TRD repertoires with Gaussian CDR3 length distributions appeared in thymus. Many TRG clonotypes were shared between donors; TRD repertoires were essentially private.

The rearrangement joins TRDV1 to TRDJ1; D remains ambiguous. Sequences were obtained from Vdelta1+ gamma-delta thymocytes from the thymus. Subset described: FACS-sorted CD3+ TCRalphabeta- TCRVdelta1+ TCRVdelta2- thymocytes. The clonotype was recovered from a girl under three years old who had congenital heart surgery. CDR3 sequence (DNA): TGTGCTCTTAGGGAACTAAAATCTCCGGGCTTTCCCACCGATAAACTCATCTTT. Translated, it gives CALRELKSPGFPTDKLIF.